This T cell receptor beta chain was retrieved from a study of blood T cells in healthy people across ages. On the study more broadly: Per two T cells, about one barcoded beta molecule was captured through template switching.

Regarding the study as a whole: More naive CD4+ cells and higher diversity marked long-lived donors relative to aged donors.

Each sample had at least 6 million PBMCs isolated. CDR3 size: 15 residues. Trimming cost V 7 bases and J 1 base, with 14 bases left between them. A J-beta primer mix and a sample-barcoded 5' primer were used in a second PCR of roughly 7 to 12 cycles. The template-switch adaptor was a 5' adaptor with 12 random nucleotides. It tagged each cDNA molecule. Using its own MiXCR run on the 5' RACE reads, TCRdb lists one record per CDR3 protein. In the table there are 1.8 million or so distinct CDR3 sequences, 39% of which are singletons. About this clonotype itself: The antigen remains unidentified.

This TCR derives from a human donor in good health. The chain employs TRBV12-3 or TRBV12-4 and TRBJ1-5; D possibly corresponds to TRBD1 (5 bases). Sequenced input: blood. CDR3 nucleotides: TGTGCCAGCACCTGGGGGGGGAACAGCAATCAGCCCCAGCATTTT. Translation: CASTWGGNSNQPQHF.